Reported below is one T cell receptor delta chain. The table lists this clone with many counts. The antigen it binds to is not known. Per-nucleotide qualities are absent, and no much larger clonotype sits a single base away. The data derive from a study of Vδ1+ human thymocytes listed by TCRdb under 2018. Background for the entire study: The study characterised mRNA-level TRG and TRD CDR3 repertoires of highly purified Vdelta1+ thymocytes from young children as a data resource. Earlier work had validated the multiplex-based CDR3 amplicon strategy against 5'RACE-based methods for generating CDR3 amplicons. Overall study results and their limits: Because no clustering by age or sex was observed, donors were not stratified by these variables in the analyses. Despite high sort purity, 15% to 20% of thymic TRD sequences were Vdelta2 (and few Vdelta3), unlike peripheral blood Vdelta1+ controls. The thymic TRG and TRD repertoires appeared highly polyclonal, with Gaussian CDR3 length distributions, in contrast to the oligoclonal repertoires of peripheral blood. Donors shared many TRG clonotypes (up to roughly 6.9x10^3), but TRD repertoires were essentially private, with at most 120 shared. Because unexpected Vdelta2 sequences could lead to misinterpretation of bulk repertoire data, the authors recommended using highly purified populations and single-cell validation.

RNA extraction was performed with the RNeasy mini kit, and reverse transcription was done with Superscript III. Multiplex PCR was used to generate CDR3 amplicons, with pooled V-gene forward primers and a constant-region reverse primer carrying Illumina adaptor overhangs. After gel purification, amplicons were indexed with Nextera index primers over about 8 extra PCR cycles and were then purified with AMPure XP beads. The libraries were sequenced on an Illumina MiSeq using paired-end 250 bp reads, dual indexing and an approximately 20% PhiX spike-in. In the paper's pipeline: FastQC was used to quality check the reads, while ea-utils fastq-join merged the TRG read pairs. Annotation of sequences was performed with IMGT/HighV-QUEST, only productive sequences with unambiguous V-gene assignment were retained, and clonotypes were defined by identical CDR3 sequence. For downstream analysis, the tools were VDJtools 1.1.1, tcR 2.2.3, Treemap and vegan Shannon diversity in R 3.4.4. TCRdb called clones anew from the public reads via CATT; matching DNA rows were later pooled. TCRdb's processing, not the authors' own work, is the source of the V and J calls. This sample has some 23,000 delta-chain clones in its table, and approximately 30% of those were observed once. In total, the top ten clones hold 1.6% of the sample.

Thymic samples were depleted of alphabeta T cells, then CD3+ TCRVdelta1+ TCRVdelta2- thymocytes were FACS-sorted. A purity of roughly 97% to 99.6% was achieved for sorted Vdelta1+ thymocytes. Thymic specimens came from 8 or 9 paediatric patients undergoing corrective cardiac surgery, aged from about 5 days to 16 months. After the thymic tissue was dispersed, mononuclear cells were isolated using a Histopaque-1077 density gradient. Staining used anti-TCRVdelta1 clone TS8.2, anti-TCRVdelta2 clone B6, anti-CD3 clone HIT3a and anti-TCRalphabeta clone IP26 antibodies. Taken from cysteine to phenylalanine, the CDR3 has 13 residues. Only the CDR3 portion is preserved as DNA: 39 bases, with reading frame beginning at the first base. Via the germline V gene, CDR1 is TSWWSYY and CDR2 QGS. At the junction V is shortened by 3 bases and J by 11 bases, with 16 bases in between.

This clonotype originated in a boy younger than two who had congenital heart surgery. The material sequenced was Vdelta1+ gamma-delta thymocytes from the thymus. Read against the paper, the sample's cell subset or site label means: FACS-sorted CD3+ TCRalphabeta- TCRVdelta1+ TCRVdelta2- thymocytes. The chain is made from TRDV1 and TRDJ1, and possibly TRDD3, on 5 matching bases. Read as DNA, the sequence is TGTGCTCTTGGGGACTCTACAGCCGGGGGCCTCATCTTT. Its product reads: CALGDSTAGGLIF.